The clone carrying this TCR beta chain was counted a single time. The record originates from a study of blood T cell repertoires in COVID-19. The germline V gene encodes CDR1 SGHRS and CDR2 YFSETQ. The ends lost 3 bases at V and 6 bases at J; junction bases unmatched: 2. CDR3 size: 13 residues. Profiled with immunoSEQ multiplex PCR; TCRdb holds only in-frame clones, not every one. The data hold about 40,000 clones, with roughly 89% observed a single time. Sequenced input: peripheral blood. This chain links TRBV5-1 with TRBJ1-5; 8 bases agree with TRBD1. This receptor was taken from a middle-aged man with active COVID-19. CDR3 residues: CASSSDRGQPQHF. In nucleotides, the CDR3 is TGCGCCAGCAGCTCTGACAGGGGTCAGCCCCAGCATTTT. The variable domain in full, with the rest retrieved from reference TRBV5-1 and TRBJ1-5, is KAGVTQTPRYLIKTRGQQVTLSCSPISGHRSVSWYQQTPGQGLQFLFEYFSETQRNKGNFPGRFSGRQFSNSRSEMNVSTLELGDSALYLCASSSDRGQPQHFGDGTRLSIL.